This T cell receptor (beta chain) is from a study of graft-versus-host responses after intestinal transplantation. The data were produced by immunoSEQ multiplex PCR, yet TCRdb's version contains in-frame clones alone and is incomplete. The data contain about 47,000 clones, over 85% of them singletons. The CDR3 extends over 14 amino acids. The germline CDR1 and CDR2 sequences are SGHDT and YYEEEE. V was clipped by 1 base and J by 4 bases, with 8 bases between them. This material consisted of PBMCs, taken around 27 months after a first intestinal transplant, on the day of a second. The J gene is TRBJ2-2, the V gene TRBV5-6; perhaps D is TRBD1 or TRBD2 (5 bases each). This sequence was found in a human patient who received an intestinal transplant, so some T cells may come from the graft donor. CDR3 loop: CASSLSGSTGELFF. In DNA, the CDR3 is TGTGCCAGCAGCTTGTCAGGGAGCACCGGGGAGCTGTTTTTT.